This entry features one T cell receptor (beta chain) sequence. The sample originates from a study of blood T cells in healthy people across ages. The V end lost 2 bases, the J end lost 2 bases, and 12 bases lay between the germline ends. The CDR3 spans 15 residues. Germline CDR1 WSHSY, CDR2 SAAADI. Through a sample-barcoded 5' primer and a J-beta primer mix, a second PCR was run for 7 to 11 cycles. Researchers report that a template-switch adaptor with 12 random nucleotides tagged each cDNA molecule. TCRdb independently ran MiXCR on the 5' RACE reads; one entry per CDR3 protein. The sample consists of 1.5 million to 2 million distinct CDR3 sequences, about 32% of them appearing once.

The sample comprised blood. The rearrangement joins TRBV10-2 to TRBJ2-5; maybe TRBD2 (6 bases). The clonotype was recovered from a young woman in good health. The chain's CDR3 is CASSEGGAGQETQYF. The DNA of the CDR3 is TGCGCCAGCAGTGAGGGCGGGGCAGGGCAAGAGACCCAGTACTTC.